The 3 T cell receptor beta chains listed next were all sequenced from one sample in a study of PD-1 blockade in classical Hodgkin lymphoma. The protocol was immunoSEQ multiplex PCR, while the TCRdb copy is restricted to in-frame clones and leaves out a portion. The profile covers fewer than 110,000 clones, with around nine tenths appearing a single time and under 8.5% taken by the ten largest. Every patient relapsed after autologous stem cell transplantation, and brentuximab vedotin exposure varied. Sequencing used peripheral blood mononuclear cells (PBMCs), obtained before the second cycle of nivolumab. The receptor source for this set is a human donor with classical Hodgkin lymphoma.

The V and J genes are TRBV18 and TRBJ2-2; tentative D call: TRBD1 (8 bases). This CDR3 is built from 16 residues. V was cut by 3 bases and J by 3 bases, with 14 bases left in between. Per germline, CDR1 KGHSH and CDR2 LQKENI. The CDR3 DNA is TGTGCCAGCTCACCGGACAGGGCGGGGGACACCGGGGAGCTGTTTTTT. Translating gives CASSPDRAGDTGELFF.

The rearrangement links TRBV11-3 to TRBJ2-5, with D possibly matching TRBD1 (5 bases). Trimming removed 1 base at V and 4 bases at J, with 22 bases between. This CDR3 is built from 18 residues. CDR1 SGHNT and CDR2 YENEEA come from the germline V gene. CDR3 loop: CASSLGGWGSHQRETQYF. The CDR3 DNA sequence: TGTGCCAGCAGCTTAGGGGGCTGGGGTAGCCATCAAAGAGAGACCCAGTACTTC.

J is TRBJ1-5 and V is TRBV4-2, with D perhaps TRBD1 (5 bases). V shed 6 bases and J shed 4 bases, with 13 bases lying between them. The length of the CDR3 is 14 residues. Germline V gene sequence: CDR1 LGHNA, CDR2 YNFKEQ. The CDR3 loop is CASRPGTGNQPQHF. Here the CDR3 DNA reads TGTGCCAGCAGGCCCGGGACGGGGAATCAGCCCCAGCATTTT.